This TCR beta chain was sequenced during a study of blood T cell repertoires in COVID-19. Whole-study context: Italy, Spain and the United States were the sources of the convalescent and acute COVID-19 samples.

Trimming removed 4 bases from V and 3 bases from J; junction bases left unmatched: 7. Germline V gene sequence: CDR1 SGDLS, CDR2 YYNGEE. The CDR3 has 14 amino acids. Original processing notes: Reference gene primers were amplified, and this amplification served to estimate nucleated cell counts. TCRdb keeps only in-frame clones here, not all; method: immunoSEQ multiplex PCR. V and J calls and clone size are those listed in that table; D and trimming were worked out from the DNA. The sample has 250,000 to 300,000 clones; 80% to 90% are singletons. The V and J genes are TRBV9 and TRBJ2-7, with TRBD1 matching over 7 bases. Sequences were obtained from peripheral blood. The TCR originated in a woman in her 30s with COVID-19, enrolled during active disease. The CDR3 coding sequence is TGTGCCAGCAGCCGACAGGGCCACTTCTACGAGCAGTACTTC. It specifies CASSRQGHFYEQYF.